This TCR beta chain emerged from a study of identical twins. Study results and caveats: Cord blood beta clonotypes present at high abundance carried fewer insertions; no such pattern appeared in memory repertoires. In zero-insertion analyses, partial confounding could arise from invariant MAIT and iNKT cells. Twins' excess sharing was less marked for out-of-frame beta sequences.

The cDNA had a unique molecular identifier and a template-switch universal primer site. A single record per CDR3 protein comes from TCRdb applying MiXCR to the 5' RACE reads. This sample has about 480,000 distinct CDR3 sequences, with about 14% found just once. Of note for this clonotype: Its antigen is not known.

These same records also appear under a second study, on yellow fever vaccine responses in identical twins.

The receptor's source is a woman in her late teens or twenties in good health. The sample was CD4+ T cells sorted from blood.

The CDR3 bases are TGTGCCAGCAGCTTAGTTCCCGCTGTTGGTTCCGGGGAGCTGTTTTTT. It codes for CASSLVPAVGSGELFF. The rearrangement uses TRBV7-2 and TRBJ2-2; D remains ambiguous. This CDR3 is built from 16 residues. V lost 1 base, J lost 6 bases, and 15 bases lay in between. CDR1 is SGHTA and CDR2 is FQGNSA in the germline V gene. Full variable domain (outside the CDR3, taken from reference TRBV7-2 and TRBJ2-2): GAGVSQSPSNKVTEKGKDVELRCDPISGHTALYWYRQSLGQGLEFLIYFQGNSAPDKSGLPSDRFSAERTGGSVSTLTIQRTQQEDSAVYLCASSLVPAVGSGELFFGEGSRLTVL.